These 31 T cell receptor beta chains came from one sample sequenced in a study of identifying expanded T cells in peripheral blood. Libraries were prepared by immunoSEQ multiplex PCR; TCRdb keeps only in-frame clonotypes and omits some of them. This table has around 66,000 clones, around 87% appearing once. Sequencing was performed on blood. These receptor sequences come from a person aged 18 to 75 in good health.

The sample holds one count of this clone. The rearrangement joins TRBV5-1 to TRBJ2-3; D uncertain. The CDR3 sequence is 15 residues long. Germline CDR1 and CDR2: SGHRS and YFSETQ. Trimming took 1 base from V and 0 from J, leaving 9 bases between them. CDR3 residues: CASSLKPTSTDTQYF. The CDR3 nucleotides are TGCGCCAGCAGCTTGAAGCCAACTAGCACAGATACGCAGTATTTT.

V is TRBV4-1 and J is TRBJ2-7, with D possibly matching TRBD2 (6 bases). V lost 0 bases and J 0 bases, leaving 12 bases between the germline ends. The germline V gene encodes CDR1 MGHRA and CDR2 YSYEKL. CDR3 size: 16 residues. Written as DNA, the CDR3 is TGCGCCAGCAGCCAAGATCTGAGGGGACTCTCCTACGAGCAGTACTTC. Its protein is CASSQDLRGLSYEQYF.

The chain combines TRBV6-1 with TRBJ2-7; D is uncertain. This CDR3 region has 15 residues. The germline CDR1 and CDR2 sequences are MNHNS and SASEGT. Trimming stripped 4 bases from V and 0 bases from J, with 13 bases between. The CDR3 DNA sequence: TGTGCCAGCAGTGGTCCCAACAAGAGCTCCTACGAGCAGTACTTC. It codes for CASSGPNKSSYEQYF.

This chain joins TRBV28 and TRBJ1-6; no clear D. Germline V CDR1 and CDR2: MDHEN, SYDVKM. This CDR3 is built from 14 residues. Trimming left V 6 bases short and J 13 bases short, with 19 bases between. This CDR3 reads CASRVAPREAPLHF. The DNA for the CDR3 is TGTGCCAGCAGGGTGGCGCCTCGGGAGGCGCCCCTCCACTTT. The entire variable domain, with the rest obtained from reference TRBV28 and TRBJ1-6, is as follows: DVKVTQSSRYLVKRTGEKVFLECVQDMDHENMFWYRQDPGLGLRLIYFSYDVKMKEKGDIPEGYSVSREKKERFSLILESASTNQTSMYLCASRVAPREAPLHFGNGTRLTVT.

This chain links TRBV7-2 with TRBJ1-6, with D possibly matching TRBD1 (5 bases). Between the trimmed V and J ends, which lost 0 bases and 5 bases, there was a span of 8 bases. Germline lookup yields CDR1 SGHTA and CDR2 FQGNSA. The CDR3 is 15 amino acids. CDR3 sequence: CASSLAGRHNSPLHF. The CDR3 DNA sequence: TGTGCCAGCAGCTTAGCGGGACGGCATAATTCACCCCTCCACTTT.

CDR3 loop: CASSLARLEAFF. The CDR3 bases are TGTGCCAGCAGCTTGGCGCGGTTGGAAGCTTTCTTT. The chain employs TRBV7-9 and TRBJ1-1; D remains unclear. V lost 3 bases, J lost 8 bases, and 10 bases lay in between. This CDR3 is 12 amino acids long. Germline values: CDR1 SEHNR, CDR2 FQNEAQ (reference sequence).

This clone was seen only once. The chain uses TRBV6-4 and TRBJ2-1, with 7 bases matching TRBD2. Trimming removed 3 bases from V and 3 bases from J; junction bases left unmatched: 8. The CDR3 is 16 amino acids. CDR1 is MRHNA and CDR2 is SNTAGT in the germline V gene. The CDR3 region is CASSEDSGMGYNEQFF. Here the CDR3 DNA reads TGTGCCAGCAGTGAAGACAGCGGGATGGGCTACAATGAGCAGTTCTTC.

This chain connects TRBV10-2 to TRBJ1-4; D possibly corresponds to TRBD1 (5 bases). The CDR3 sequence is 14 residues long. CDR1 WSHSY and CDR2 SAAADI come from the germline V gene. The germline V and J ends were trimmed by 11 bases and 3 bases, with 16 bases remaining between them. The CDR3 coding sequence is TGCGCCTGCTCGGGCGACAGACCTAATGAAAAACTGTTTTTT. Translating it yields CACSGDRPNEKLFF.

J is TRBJ2-5 and V is TRBV4-2, with D possibly TRBD2 on 6 matching bases. The CDR3 has 16 amino acids. In germline, CDR1 is LGHNA, CDR2 YNFKEQ. The ends were cut back, 0 bases at V and 7 bases at J, with 18 bases in the middle. The CDR3 loop reads CASSQEASPAGRTQYF. CDR3 coding DNA: TGTGCCAGCAGCCAAGAGGCCTCGCCGGCGGGGCGGACCCAGTACTTC.

V usage is TRBV6-1 and J usage is TRBJ1-6; 8 bases are shared with TRBD1. Germline values: CDR1 MNHNS, CDR2 SASEGT. The CDR3 is made up of 14 amino acids. The V segment lost 3 bases and the J segment 7 bases; nucleotides outside the gene matches: 2. CDR3 sequence: CASSDRQGNSPLHF. The DNA of the CDR3 is TGTGCCAGCAGTGACCGACAGGGGAATTCACCCCTCCACTTT.

V usage is TRBV5-1 and J usage is TRBJ2-7; D is unresolved. CDR3 length: 12 amino acids. Trimming took off 4 bases at V and 4 bases at J, with 9 bases between the two ends. Per the germline V gene, CDR1 is SGHRS and CDR2 is YFSETQ. The CDR3 sequence: CASSHNGYEQYF. DNA for the CDR3: TGCGCCAGCAGCCATAACGGTTACGAGCAGTACTTC.

This clone was found once. The chain employs TRBV6-5 and TRBJ1-5; D not certain. The CDR3 consists of 14 residues. The germline gives CDR1 MNHEY, CDR2 SVGAGI. Trimming cost V 6 bases and J 6 bases, with 15 bases left between them. The DNA of the CDR3 is TGTGCCAGCAGAGCAAAGAATCGTATTCAGCCCCAGCATTTT. Its protein product is CASRAKNRIQPQHF.

The genes are TRBV7-2 and TRBJ2-7, with 14 positions matching TRBD2. The CDR3 is 17 amino acids. The V segment lost 6 bases and the J segment 2 bases; nucleotides outside the gene matches: 9. The V gene's germline CDR1 is SGHTA and CDR2 FQGNSA. The CDR3 loop reads CASSLRGTSGRPYEQYF. Written as DNA, the CDR3 is TGTGCCAGCAGTCTCCGCGGGACTAGCGGGAGACCCTACGAGCAGTACTTC. Using reference TRBV7-2 and TRBJ2-7 for the parts outside the CDR3, the full variable domain is GAGVSQSPSNKVTEKGKDVELRCDPISGHTALYWYRQSLGQGLEFLIYFQGNSAPDKSGLPSDRFSAERTGGSVSTLTIQRTQQEDSAVYLCASSLRGTSGRPYEQYFGPGTRLTVT.

The chain is built from TRBV28 and TRBJ2-4; 8 bases are shared with TRBD1. Germline V gene data show CDR1 as MDHEN and CDR2 as SYDVKM. J was trimmed by 3 bases and V by 6 bases; bases with no gene match: 13. This CDR3 has 17 amino acids. The CDR3 DNA reads as TGTGCCAGCAGGGGCCCAGGGACAGGAGTGTACAAAAACATTCAGTACTTC. Translated, it gives CASRGPGTGVYKNIQYF.

J is TRBJ2-2 and V is TRBV28; 9 bases are shared with TRBD2. After removal of 2 bases from V and 4 bases from J, the junction contained 8 bases not matched to a gene. This CDR3 is built from 17 residues. Germline values: CDR1 MDHEN, CDR2 SYDVKM. As DNA, the CDR3 is TGTGCCAGCAGTTTAAGCGCGGGAGGGCCGGGCACCGGGGAGCTGTTTTTT. Translation: CASSLSAGGPGTGELFF.

This chain joins TRBV10-3 and TRBJ2-7, with 9 bases aligning to TRBD1. Germline loops: CDR1 ENHRY, CDR2 SYGVKD. V trimming: 3 bases; J trimming: 0 bases; junction bases outside the gene matches: 3. CDR3 length: 15 amino acids. The CDR3 bases are TGTGCCATCAGTGAAGGACAGGGGATCTCCTACGAGCAGTACTTC. Its translation is CAISEGQGISYEQYF.

The chain employs TRBV9 and TRBJ2-3; D call uncertain. Trimming cost V 0 bases and J 2 bases, with 13 bases left between them. The CDR3 extends over 16 amino acids. From germline, CDR1 is SGDLS and CDR2 YYNGEE. The chain's CDR3 is CASSVVRGPLTDTQYF. The CDR3 region has the DNA TGTGCCAGCAGCGTAGTTAGAGGACCCCTCACAGATACGCAGTATTTT. The full variable domain, completed using reference TRBV9 and TRBJ2-3, is DSGVTQTPKHLITATGQRVTLRCSPRSGDLSVYWYQQSLDQGLQFLIQYYNGEERAKGNILERFSAQQFPDLHSELNLSSLELGDSALYFCASSVVRGPLTDTQYFGPGTRLTVL.

CDR3 nucleotides: TGTGCCACCAGCACCGGATATGATACGCAGTATTTT. Its translation: CATSTGYDTQYF. This chain joins TRBV15 and TRBJ2-3; D is uncertain. Germline lookup yields CDR1 LNHNV and CDR2 YYDKDF (reference sequence). Trimming cost V 4 bases and J 6 bases, with 8 bases left between them. CDR3 size: 12 residues.

The chain links TRBV11-1 to TRBJ1-1, with D maybe TRBD1 (5 bases). The germline CDR1 and CDR2 sequences are SGHAT and FQDESV (reference sequence). CDR3 size: 17 residues. Trimming shortened V by 3 bases and J by 4 bases, and 21 bases separated the two germline ends. Here the CDR3 DNA reads TGTGCCAGCAGCTTTTTCCAGGGCCCCTGGGCCTCCACTGAAGCTTTCTTT. This translates into CASSFFQGPWASTEAFF.

The chain couples TRBV7-2 to TRBJ2-3, with TRBD2 matching over 8 bases. The germline gives CDR1 SGHTA, CDR2 FQGNSA. The CDR3 length is 14 residues. With 8 bases clipped from V and 2 bases from J, the junction kept 6 bases outside the gene matches. For the CDR3, the DNA is TGTGCCAGCTCCGTCGGGGGGGCCACAGATACGCAGTATTTT. It codes for CASSVGGATDTQYF.

The CDR3 region has the DNA TGTGCCAGCTCACACGGGACAGGGGTGTCCACCGAGCAGTACTTC. It specifies CASSHGTGVSTEQYF. J is TRBJ2-7 and V is TRBV18, with 10 bases that match TRBD1. V dropped 4 bases and J dropped 6; count of bases not matched to a gene: 9. CDR3 length equals 15 residues. Per germline, CDR1 KGHSH and CDR2 LQKENI.

Only a few counts were recorded for this clone. V usage is TRBV5-1 and J usage is TRBJ2-3, with D uncertain. Germline values: CDR1 SGHRS, CDR2 YFSETQ. This CDR3 has 14 amino acids. Trimming removed 5 bases at V and 1 base at J, with 11 bases between. The CDR3: CASRGAVRTDTQYF. The DNA of the CDR3 is TGCGCCAGCAGAGGTGCGGTCCGCACAGATACGCAGTATTTT.

This clone has a single count. The chain employs TRBV5-4 and TRBJ1-6; TRBD1 matches at 8 bases. The trim removed 5 bases at V and 7 bases at J, leaving 11 bases unmatched. This CDR3 spans 16 amino acids. Germline V gene sequence: CDR1 SGHNT, CDR2 YYREEE (reference sequence). The CDR3 loop reads CASREHRTGRNSPLHF. As DNA, the CDR3 is TGTGCCAGCAGGGAACACAGGACAGGGAGAAATTCACCCCTCCACTTT.

Relative to its sample, this clone is medium-sized. The gene calls are TRBV4-1 and TRBJ2-4; maybe TRBD1 (6 bases). V was trimmed by 7 bases and J by 3 bases, leaving 22 bases between them. This CDR3 contains 17 residues. CDR1 is MGHRA and CDR2 is YSYEKL in the germline V gene. The CDR3, as DNA: TGCGCCAGCATCGAAACCCTCACAAGGACAGACAAAAACATTCAGTACTTC. The encoded protein is CASIETLTRTDKNIQYF.

The gene calls are TRBV2 and TRBJ2-1; D may correspond to TRBD1 or TRBD2 (5 bases each). This CDR3 contains 17 residues. Germline CDR1 reads SNHLY; CDR2 reads FYNNEI. The V end lost 1 base, the J end lost 0 bases, and 13 bases lay between the germline ends. CDR3: CASSEEAAGSSYNEQFF. The CDR3 region has the DNA TGTGCCAGCAGTGAAGAGGCGGCAGGGAGCTCCTACAATGAGCAGTTCTTC.

This clone was seen only a few times. CDR3 amino acids: CASSWRQGAFYGYTF. CDR3 DNA: TGTGCCAGCAGCTGGAGACAGGGGGCCTTCTATGGCTACACCTTC. This rearrangement joins TRBV5-5 to TRBJ1-2, with TRBD1 identical over 10 bases. The germline V gene has CDR1 SGHKS and CDR2 YYEKEE (reference sequence). Germline trimming cut 3 bases from V and 4 bases from J; bases unmatched to any gene: 6. The CDR3 runs 15 residues.

The chain couples TRBV7-3 to TRBJ2-2; TRBD2 matches 9 bases. The germline gives CDR1 SGHTA, CDR2 FQGTGA. The V gene end was trimmed by 7 bases and the J gene end by 5 bases; junction bases not matched to a gene: 5. CDR3 size: 14 residues. CDR3 amino acids: CASNSGSVTGELFF. The CDR3 coding sequence is TGTGCCAGCAATAGCGGGAGCGTTACCGGGGAGCTGTTTTTT.

The chain employs TRBV27 and TRBJ2-5; 9 nucleotides match TRBD1. Per the germline V gene, CDR1 is MNHEY and CDR2 is SMNVEV (reference sequence). The CDR3 runs to 14 residues. J lost 3 bases, V lost 6 bases, and 5 bases had no gene match. The CDR3 DNA reads TGTGCCAGCAGGTCCGGGACAGGGAAAGAGACCCAGTACTTC. Translating it yields CASRSGTGKETQYF.

Written as DNA, the CDR3 is TGTGCCAGCAGCGTAGAACAGGGCGGAAACACCATATATTTT. Amino acids: CASSVEQGGNTIYF. V gene TRBV9 combines with J gene TRBJ1-3, with TRBD1 as a possible D gene (6 bases). The CDR3 covers 14 residues. The V gene lost 0 bases and the J gene lost 4 bases, with 8 bases spanning the gap. CDR1 and CDR2 from the germline V gene are SGDLS and YYNGEE.

The V gene is TRBV6-1, the J gene TRBJ1-5; D remains ambiguous. V lost 6 bases and J lost 7, with 10 bases in between. Germline assignment: CDR1 MNHNS and CDR2 SASEGT. This CDR3 region has 12 residues. This CDR3 reads CASRALNQPQHF. Here the CDR3 DNA reads TGTGCCAGCAGGGCCCTGAACCAGCCCCAGCATTTT.

This chain joins TRBV5-1 and TRBJ2-5; perhaps TRBD2 as D (5 bases). The germline V and J ends were trimmed by 0 bases and 5 bases, with 14 bases remaining between them. The CDR3 is 15 amino acids. Germline CDR1 reads SGHRS; CDR2 reads YFSETQ. The CDR3 reads CASSLGPSGGETQYF. CDR3 sequence (DNA): TGCGCCAGCAGCTTGGGCCCGTCTGGAGGCGAGACCCAGTACTTC.